The source of this T cell receptor beta chain is a study of CD8+CD57+ T cells in acquired aplastic anemia. Across the study: Recorded DNA amounts for sorted CD4+ and CD8+ cells had an average of 3.2 ug.

This clonotype was recorded many times. The J segment lost 5 bases and the V segment lost 5 bases, leaving 11 bases of the junction unmatched. This CDR3 has 16 residues. Germline CDR1 reads LNHDA; CDR2 reads SQIVND (reference sequence). Genomic DNA served as template for TCR beta VDJ and CDR3 profiling. One entry per CDR3 protein results from TCRdb running MiXCR on the reads. The sample records about 210,000 distinct CDR3 sequences, approximately 35% being singletons. The specimen was sorted CD4+, CD8+, or CD8+CD57+ T cells (not recorded which) from PBMCs. The chain recombines TRBV19 with TRBJ2-7, with 11 nucleotides matching TRBD1. This clonotype was obtained from a human donor in good health, serving as a control. CDR3 nucleotides: TGTGCCAGTAGTGACTGGACCGGGACAGGGGGGCACGAGCAGTACTTC. It encodes CASSDWTGTGGHEQYF.